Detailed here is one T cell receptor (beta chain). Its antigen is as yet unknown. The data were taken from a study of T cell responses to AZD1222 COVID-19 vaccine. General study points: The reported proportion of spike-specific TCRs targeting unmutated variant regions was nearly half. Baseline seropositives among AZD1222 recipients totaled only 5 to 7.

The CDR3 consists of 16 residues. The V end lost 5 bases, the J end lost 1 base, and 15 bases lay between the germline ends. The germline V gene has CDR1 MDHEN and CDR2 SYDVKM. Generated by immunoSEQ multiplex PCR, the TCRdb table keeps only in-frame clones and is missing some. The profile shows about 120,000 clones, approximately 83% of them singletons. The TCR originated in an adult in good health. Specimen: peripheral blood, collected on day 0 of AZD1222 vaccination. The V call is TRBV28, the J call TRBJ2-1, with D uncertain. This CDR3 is CASSPQGHGSYNEQFF. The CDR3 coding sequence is TGTGCCAGCAGTCCCCAAGGGCATGGGTCCTACAATGAGCAGTTCTTC.